A selection of T cell receptor beta chains follows, all from one sample in a study of T cell responses to AZD1222 COVID-19 vaccine. The protocol was immunoSEQ multiplex PCR, while the TCRdb copy is restricted to in-frame clones and leaves out a portion. Altogether around 66,000 clones are present, more than 85% being singletons, with the ten largest covering roughly 17%. The sequenced sample was peripheral blood, obtained on day 0 of AZD1222 vaccination. The receptor set was obtained from an adult in good health. The CDR3 runs from the conserved cysteine through the conserved F or W. A D gene is named only where the DNA matches it firmly. Only some rows state a clone size, as once, few, many or a class for expanded clones.

v_call	d_call	clone_size	j_call	cdr3_aa	cdr3_nt
TRBV14	.	.	TRBJ2-7	CASSQVAGTGYEQYF	TGTGCCAGCAGCCAAGTTGCGGGAACGGGTTACGAGCAGTACTTC
TRBV6-2/TRBV6-3	TRBD2	once	TRBJ2-1	CASSYLNGGAYEQFF	TGTGCCAGCAGTTACCTAAACGGGGGGGCTTACGAGCAGTTCTTC
TRBV4-1	TRBD2	.	TRBJ2-2	CASSLVAGVLNTGELFF	TGCGCCAGCAGCCTCGTAGCGGGGGTATTGAACACCGGGGAGCTGTTTTTT
TRBV2	.	.	TRBJ2-3	CASSEGQAGPTDTQYF	TGTGCCAGCAGTGAAGGCCAGGCCGGCCCCACAGATACGCAGTATTTT
TRBV2	TRBD2	.	TRBJ2-5	CASRVAGGKETQYF	TGTGCCAGCAGAGTAGCGGGAGGGAAAGAGACCCAGTACTTC
TRBV28	.	.	TRBJ1-6	CASSITGWRSPLHF	TGTGCCAGCAGTATAACAGGGTGGCGGTCACCCCTCCACTTT
TRBV9	.	.	TRBJ1-2	CASSVDQGPDYGYTF	TGTGCCAGCAGCGTAGATCAGGGTCCTGACTATGGCTACACCTTC
TRBV10-3	TRBD1	few	TRBJ1-2	CAISESGTGYFNYGYTF	TGTGCCATCAGTGAGTCCGGGACAGGGTATTTTAACTATGGCTACACCTTC
TRBV7-2	TRBD1	.	TRBJ1-4	CASSSPTGGEKLFF	TGTGCCAGCAGCTCACCAACAGGGGGTGAAAAACTGTTTTTT
TRBV7-3	TRBD1	.	TRBJ1-1	CASSLMGQVPTEAFF	TGTGCCAGCAGCTTAATGGGACAGGTCCCCACTGAAGCTTTCTTT
TRBV6-6	.	.	TRBJ2-3	CASSYTFTDTQYF	TGTGCCAGCAGTTACACGTTCACAGATACGCAGTATTTT
TRBV12-3/TRBV12-4	.	few	TRBJ2-7	CASSLSRYEQYF	TGTGCCAGCAGTTTATCCCGCTACGAGCAGTACTTC
TRBV6-2/TRBV6-3	TRBD1	.	TRBJ2-1	CASSPSTGEVTYNEQFF	TGTGCCAGCAGCCCATCGACAGGGGAGGTAACCTACAATGAGCAGTTCTTC
TRBV6-2/TRBV6-3	.	.	TRBJ1-5	CASSYPSTQPQHF	TGTGCCAGCAGTTACCCGAGTACTCAGCCCCAGCATTTT
TRBV7-2	.	.	TRBJ1-3	CASSLVAGTGNTIYF	TGTGCCAGCAGCTTAGTTGCAGGGACCGGAAACACCATATATTTT
TRBV18	.	.	TRBJ1-1	CASSASLGGNTEAFF	TGTGCCAGCTCAGCCTCGTTGGGGGGGAACACTGAAGCTTTCTTT
TRBV28	.	.	TRBJ2-3	CASSLLALTDTQYF	TGTGCCAGCAGTTTGCTAGCCCTCACAGATACGCAGTATTTT
TRBV3-1/TRBV3-2	TRBD1	.	TRBJ1-2	CASSQDPGTGVNGYTF	TGTGCCAGCAGCCAAGACCCCGGGACAGGGGTGAATGGCTACACCTTC
TRBV11-2	.	.	TRBJ2-1	CASSLGGSGGTYNEQFF	TGTGCCAGCAGCTTAGGGGGGTCAGGAGGGACCTACAATGAGCAGTTCTTC